This is a list of T cell receptor beta chains from one sample in a study of cytomegalovirus exposure and HLA in healthy donors. The table came from immunoSEQ multiplex PCR; TCRdb's copy has only in-frame clones and leaves some out. Among about 160,000 clones, 75% to 80% were seen once, and the ten largest hold approximately 0.89%. Sample: PBMCs. The receptors here all came from a woman aged 50 to 60 in good health and CMV-seropositive. Both conserved end residues are part of each CDR3. The order of the fields is D gene, V gene, J gene, clone size, CDR3 protein, CDR3 DNA. The D gene is left open where the match is weak. Only some rows state a clone size, as once, few, many or a class for expanded clones.

TRBD2	TRBV6-1	TRBJ2-1	-	CASSEGPWSSGTSLRGEQFF	TGTGCCAGCAGTGAAGGCCCGTGGTCTAGCGGGACGTCTTTGAGGGGTGAGCAGTTCTTC
-	TRBV5-1	TRBJ1-3	-	CASSGGAGNTIYF	TGCGCCAGCAGCGGAGGGGCCGGAAACACCATATATTTT
TRBD1	TRBV9	TRBJ2-1	-	CASSVQGVSYNEQFF	TGTGCCAGCAGCGTTCAGGGGGTCTCCTACAATGAGCAGTTCTTC
TRBD1	TRBV25-1	TRBJ2-7	-	CASSESGLRDRVNEQYF	TGTGCCAGCAGTGAATCGGGCCTCCGGGACAGGGTTAACGAGCAGTACTTC
TRBD1	TRBV18	TRBJ1-4	-	CASSRQQGANEKLFF	TGTGCCAGCTCACGCCAACAGGGGGCTAATGAAAAACTGTTTTTT
-	TRBV15	TRBJ2-7	-	CATSRAQNSEQYF	TGTGCCACCAGCAGAGCCCAAAACAGTGAGCAGTACTTC
-	TRBV5-6	TRBJ1-2	-	CASSLAQGYGYTF	TGTGCCAGCAGCTTGGCCCAGGGCTATGGCTACACCTTC
TRBD1	TRBV6-1	TRBJ1-1	-	CASSTSRDRGMRAFF	TGTGCCAGCAGTACGTCCCGGGACAGGGGAATGAGGGCTTTCTTT
-	TRBV25-1	TRBJ2-3	-	CASSWTVSTDTQYF	TGTGCCAGCAGCTGGACAGTCAGCACAGATACGCAGTATTTT
TRBD1	TRBV11-2	TRBJ1-1	-	CASSFTPRGTGERAFF	TGTGCCAGCAGCTTTACCCCCCGAGGGACAGGGGAAAGGGCTTTCTTT
-	TRBV28	TRBJ2-3	-	CASNVAGAVDTQYF	TGTGCCAGCAATGTCGCGGGGGCGGTAGATACGCAGTATTTT
TRBD1	TRBV7-9	TRBJ1-2	-	CASSLVGQGPYGYTF	TGTGCCAGCAGCTTAGTGGGACAGGGCCCCTATGGCTACACCTTC
-	TRBV18	TRBJ1-6	once	CASSPAVRGSPLHF	TGTGCCAGCTCACCCGCAGTAAGGGGTTCACCCCTCCACTTT
TRBD2	TRBV13	TRBJ2-7	-	CASSPGLAGQYEQYF	TGTGCCAGCAGCCCGGGACTAGCGGGACAGTACGAGCAGTACTTC
TRBD1	TRBV19	TRBJ2-1	-	CATSRDRGPVQFF	TGTGCCACCAGCCGGGACAGGGGTCCTGTGCAGTTCTTC
-	TRBV7-2	TRBJ1-6	-	CASSLGAGDYSPLHF	TGTGCCAGCAGCTTAGGGGCGGGAGACTATTCACCCCTCCACTTT
-	TRBV6-1	TRBJ1-5	-	CASSEAPHVAGFNQPQHF	TGTGCCAGCAGTGAAGCTCCCCACGTGGCAGGGTTCAATCAGCCCCAGCATTTT
TRBD2	TRBV27	TRBJ2-3	-	CASSLSLGSGSGGGHTQYF	TGTGCCAGCAGTTTAAGCCTTGGGTCGGGTAGCGGGGGGGGCCATACGCAGTATTTT
TRBD1	TRBV5-1	TRBJ2-5	-	CASSSMGQGGGETQYF	TGCGCCAGCAGCTCAATGGGACAGGGAGGAGGAGAGACCCAGTACTTC
TRBD1	TRBV18	TRBJ2-3	-	CASSPGTGTDTQYF	TGTGCCAGCTCACCCGGGACAGGCACAGATACGCAGTATTTT
-	TRBV5-1	TRBJ1-1	-	CASSWTVYTEAFF	TGCGCCAGCAGCTGGACAGTTTACACTGAAGCTTTCTTT
TRBD1	TRBV2	TRBJ1-5	-	CASSGQGSNQPQHF	TGTGCCAGCAGTGGACAGGGGAGCAATCAGCCCCAGCATTTT
TRBD1	TRBV10-3	TRBJ2-5	-	CAISRHGQATQETQYF	TGTGCCATCAGTAGGCACGGACAGGCTACACAAGAGACCCAGTACTTC
-	TRBV4-3	TRBJ1-1	once	CASSQDLQTEAFF	TGCGCCAGCAGCCAAGATCTCCAGACTGAAGCTTTCTTT
TRBD1	TRBV19	TRBJ1-2	-	CASMTGGVADGYTF	TGTGCCAGCATGACAGGGGGCGTGGCTGATGGCTACACCTTC
TRBD2	TRBV2	TRBJ2-1	once	CASSVSFGGLAGDNEQFF	TGTGCCAGCAGTGTATCCTTCGGGGGACTAGCGGGAGACAATGAGCAGTTCTTC
-	TRBV5-4	TRBJ2-2	few	CASSLGLDYTGELFF	TGTGCCAGCAGCTTGGGGCTAGATTACACCGGGGAGCTGTTTTTT
-	TRBV14	TRBJ1-6	-	CASSQDMRYNSPLHF	TGTGCCAGCAGCCAAGATATGCGATATAATTCACCCCTCCACTTT
-	TRBV14	TRBJ1-1	-	CASSQGQYTEAFF	TGTGCCAGCAGCCAAGGACAATACACTGAAGCTTTCTTT
TRBD1	TRBV19	TRBJ1-1	few	CASKPTGVLVPEAFF	TGTGCCAGTAAACCCACAGGGGTACTTGTGCCTGAAGCTTTCTTT
-	TRBV7-9	TRBJ2-3	-	CASSLQGGGTDTQYF	TGTGCCAGCAGCTTGCAGGGGGGAGGCACAGATACGCAGTATTTT
TRBD1	TRBV2	TRBJ2-5	-	CASSAWDRQETQYF	TGTGCCAGCAGTGCGTGGGACAGGCAAGAGACCCAGTACTTC
TRBD1	TRBV6-1	TRBJ1-5	-	CASSEIQGGFQPQHF	TGTGCCAGCAGTGAGATTCAAGGGGGCTTTCAGCCCCAGCATTTT
-	TRBV6-1	TRBJ2-7	few	CASSEPSDEQYF	TGTGCCAGCAGTGAACCGAGCGACGAGCAGTACTTC
TRBD1	TRBV7-9	TRBJ2-7	-	CASSPDSGTGGSYEQYF	TGTGCCAGCAGCCCCGACAGCGGGACAGGGGGCTCCTACGAGCAGTACTTC
-	TRBV6-5	TRBJ2-7	-	CASSYGGAEQYF	TGTGCCAGCAGTTATGGGGGGGCTGAGCAGTACTTC